One sample yielded the 5 T cell receptor beta chains listed below, sequenced in a study of T cell responses to AZD1222 COVID-19 vaccine. Only in-frame clones appear in the TCRdb table, and some are missing; sequencing was by immunoSEQ multiplex PCR. The profile shows 95,000 to 150,000 clones, nearly 90% of them singletons. Sequencing was performed on peripheral blood, taken on day 0 of AZD1222 vaccination. The receptor source for this set is an adult in good health.

The V call is TRBV7-9, the J call TRBJ1-3, with 8 bases aligning to TRBD1. V was pared by 3 bases and J by 2 bases, with 0 bases of the junction left unmatched. The CDR3 is made up of 14 amino acids. CDR1 is SEHNR and CDR2 is FQNEAQ in the germline V gene (reference sequence). The CDR3 loop reads CASSLDRAGNTIYF. CDR3 nucleotides: TGTGCCAGCAGCTTGGACAGGGCTGGAAACACCATATATTTT.

The V and J genes are TRBV28 and TRBJ1-5, with D possibly being TRBD1 (5 bases). CDR1 and CDR2 (germline): MDHEN, SYDVKM. The CDR3 totals 15 residues. V lost 3 bases and J lost 1, with 10 bases in between. In DNA form, the CDR3 reads TGTGCCAGCAGTTTGGGGCAGAGCAGCAATCAGCCCCAGCATTTT. Protein: CASSLGQSSNQPQHF. The full variable domain, its missing parts supplied by reference TRBV28 and TRBJ1-5, is DVKVTQSSRYLVKRTGEKVFLECVQDMDHENMFWYRQDPGLGLRLIYFSYDVKMKEKGDIPEGYSVSREKKERFSLILESASTNQTSMYLCASSLGQSSNQPQHFGDGTRLSIL.

The chain carries TRBV4-1 and TRBJ2-7; 9 positions agree with TRBD1. Unmatched junction bases numbered 12, after V lost 4 bases and J lost 5 bases. CDR3 length equals 16 residues. Germline CDR1 reads MGHRA; CDR2 reads YSYEKL. CDR3 bases: TGCGCCAGCAGCCCCAATGAGGGGACAGGGAACAACGAGCAGTACTTC. Translated: CASSPNEGTGNNEQYF.

The V and J genes are TRBV12-3 or TRBV12-4 and TRBJ2-2, with 7 nucleotides matching TRBD2. The trim removed 10 bases at V and 5 bases at J, leaving 7 bases unmatched. This CDR3 region has 13 residues. CDR3 nucleotides: TGTGCCACCCGGGGGGTCGGGACCGGGGAGCTGTTTTTT. Residues: CATRGVGTGELFF.

The rearrangement links TRBV30 to TRBJ2-7; 9 bases match TRBD1. The CDR3 has 14 residues. Per germline, CDR1 GTSNPN and CDR2 SVGIG (reference sequence). V shed 3 bases, J shed 1 base, and the junction held 4 bases outside the gene matches. The CDR3 spells CAWRPGQGSYEQYF. The DNA of the CDR3 is TGTGCCTGGAGGCCGGGACAGGGTTCCTACGAGCAGTACTTC.